Below, 2 T cell receptor beta chains from the same sample are listed, as sequenced in a study of blood T cell repertoires in COVID-19. Profiling relied on immunoSEQ multiplex PCR, and the TCRdb table lists in-frame clones only, not all of them. The repertoire holds about 280,000 clones, with roughly 87% as singletons. The sequencing input was peripheral blood. These receptors were obtained from a woman aged 45-60 years who had recovered from COVID-19.

The J gene is TRBJ1-2, the V gene TRBV5-1; D is possibly TRBD1 (5 bases). The CDR3 spans 15 residues. CDR1 and CDR2 (germline): SGHRS, YFSETQ. Trimming removed 4 bases at V and 2 bases at J, with 15 bases between. In DNA, the CDR3 is TGCGCCAGCAGCCTAGAAGACAGTACCAACTATGGCTACACCTTC. It is translated as CASSLEDSTNYGYTF. The full variable domain, rest sourced from reference TRBV5-1 and TRBJ1-2, is KAGVTQTPRYLIKTRGQQVTLSCSPISGHRSVSWYQQTPGQGLQFLFEYFSETQRNKGNFPGRFSGRQFSNSRSEMNVSTLELGDSALYLCASSLEDSTNYGYTFGSGTRLTVV.

The chain carries TRBV5-1 and TRBJ2-2; D may be TRBD2 (5 bases). Germline V gene sequence: CDR1 SGHRS, CDR2 YFSETQ. This CDR3 has 16 residues. V was trimmed by 1 base and J by 0 bases, leaving 10 bases between them. In nucleotides, the CDR3 is TGCGCCAGCAGCTTGATGGGGAGTGCGAACACCGGGGAGCTGTTTTTT. This codes for CASSLMGSANTGELFF.